This TCR beta chain was observed in a study of blood T cells in healthy people across ages. General study points: Older age coincided with a roughly linear decline in TCR beta diversity per million T cells.

Using a J-beta primer mix together with a sample-barcoded 5' primer, a second PCR was run for about 6 to 11 cycles. A single record per CDR3 protein comes from TCRdb applying MiXCR to the 5' RACE reads. The data contain hundreds of thousands of distinct CDR3 sequences, approximately 53% of them singletons. This clonotype was observed many times. Its target is not known. V lost 4 bases to trimming and J lost 3 bases, with 4 bases between them. The CDR3 is 11 amino acids. The germline V gene has CDR1 SGHRS and CDR2 YFSETQ. Sequencing input: blood. The V call is TRBV5-1, the J call TRBJ2-5; D uncertain. The sequence came from a man aged 35 to 55 in good health. The CDR3 sequence: CASSEKETQYF. The CDR3 DNA follows: TGCGCCAGCAGCGAAAAAGAGACCCAGTACTTC.